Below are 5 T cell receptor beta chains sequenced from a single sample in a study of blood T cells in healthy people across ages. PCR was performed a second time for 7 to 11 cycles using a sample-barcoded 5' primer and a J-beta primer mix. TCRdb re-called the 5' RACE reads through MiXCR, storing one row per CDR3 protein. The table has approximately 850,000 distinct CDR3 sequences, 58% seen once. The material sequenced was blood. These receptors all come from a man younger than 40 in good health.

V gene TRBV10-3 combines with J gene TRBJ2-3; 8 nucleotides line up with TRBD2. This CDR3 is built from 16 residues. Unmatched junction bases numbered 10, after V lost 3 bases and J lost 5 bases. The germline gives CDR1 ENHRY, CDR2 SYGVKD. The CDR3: CAISDGPSGPRDTQYF. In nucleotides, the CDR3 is TGTGCCATCAGTGATGGGCCTAGCGGGCCCCGAGATACGCAGTATTTT.

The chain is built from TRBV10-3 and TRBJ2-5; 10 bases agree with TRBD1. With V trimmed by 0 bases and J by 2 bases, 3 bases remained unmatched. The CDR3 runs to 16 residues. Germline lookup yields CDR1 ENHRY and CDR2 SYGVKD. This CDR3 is CAISESPDRGQETQYF. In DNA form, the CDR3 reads TGTGCCATCAGTGAGTCTCCGGACAGGGGGCAAGAGACCCAGTACTTC.

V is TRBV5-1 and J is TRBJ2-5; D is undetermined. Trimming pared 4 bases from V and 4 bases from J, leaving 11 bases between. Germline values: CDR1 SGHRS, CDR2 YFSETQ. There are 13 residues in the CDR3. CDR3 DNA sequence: TGCGCCAGCAGCCGAAGATCGGGAGAGACCCAGTACTTC. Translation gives CASSRRSGETQYF.

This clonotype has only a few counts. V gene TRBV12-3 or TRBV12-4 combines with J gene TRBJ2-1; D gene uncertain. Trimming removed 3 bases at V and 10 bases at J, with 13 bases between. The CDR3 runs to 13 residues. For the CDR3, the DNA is TGTGCCAGCAGTTTTATCTTCTTGCGGGAGCAGTTCTTC. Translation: CASSFIFLREQFF.

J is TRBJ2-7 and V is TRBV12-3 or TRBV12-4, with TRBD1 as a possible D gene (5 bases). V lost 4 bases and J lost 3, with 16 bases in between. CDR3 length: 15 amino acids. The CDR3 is CASSSIQVPHYEQYF. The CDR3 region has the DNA TGTGCCAGCAGTTCCATACAGGTCCCCCACTACGAGCAGTACTTC.